These 9 T cell receptor beta chains share one sample of origin, sequenced in a study of blood T cell repertoires in COVID-19. Sequencing was performed with immunoSEQ multiplex PCR; in TCRdb, only in-frame clones are kept and a portion is missing. The data show about 170,000 clones, with 88% seen just once and more than 2% held by the top ten. Sequenced material: peripheral blood. The receptors come from a middle-aged man who had recovered from COVID-19.

This clone came up a few times. The CDR3 here is CASSLKADRVSEQYF. The CDR3 DNA reads as TGTGCCAGCAGCTTAAAGGCGGACAGGGTGAGCGAGCAGTACTTC. This sequence joins TRBV7-3 and TRBJ2-7; 8 bases line up with TRBD1. Germline-derived CDR1 and CDR2 are SGHTA and FQGTGA. There are 15 residues in the CDR3. Trimming took 1 base from V and 6 from J; bases not matched to a gene: 8.

The rearrangement links TRBV5-1 to TRBJ1-3; 7 bases agree with TRBD1. Looked up from germline, CDR1 is SGHRS and CDR2 is YFSETQ. CDR3 size: 15 residues. V was clipped by 0 bases and J by 4 bases; unmatched bases: 4. This CDR3 reads CASSLGDREGNTIYF. DNA of the CDR3: TGCGCCAGCAGCTTGGGAGACAGGGAAGGAAACACCATATATTTT.

The CDR3 sequence: CASSLRTGGLAGETQYF. The CDR3 nucleotides are TGTGCCAGCAGCCTAAGGACGGGGGGACTAGCTGGGGAGACCCAGTACTTC. V usage is TRBV7-2 and J usage is TRBJ2-5; 9 bases are shared with TRBD2. Looked up from germline, CDR1 is SGHTA and CDR2 is FQGNSA. There are 17 residues in the CDR3. With 5 bases clipped from V and 5 bases from J, the junction kept 15 bases outside the gene matches.

The chain uses TRBV7-9 and TRBJ1-4, with D hard to call. CDR3 length: 13 amino acids. The V end was cut by 5 bases, the J end by 4 bases, with 8 bases between. CDR1 SEHNR and CDR2 FQNEAQ come from the germline V gene (reference sequence). The CDR3 coding sequence is TGTGCCAGCAGCCCGCCGGGTAATGAAAAACTGTTTTTT. Protein: CASSPPGNEKLFF.

The rearrangement links TRBV7-3 to TRBJ2-3; 15 bases are shared with TRBD2. V lost 4 bases to trimming and J lost 9 bases; unmatched junction nucleotides: 8. The CDR3 extends over 16 amino acids. The germline gives CDR1 SGHTA, CDR2 FQGTGA. Here the CDR3 DNA reads TGTGCCAGCAGCTCCCGGACTAGCGGGGGGGCCTGGACGCAGTATTTT. Its translation is CASSSRTSGGAWTQYF.

The chain couples TRBV27 to TRBJ2-4; maybe TRBD2 (5 bases). Germline CDR1 is MNHEY and CDR2 is SMNVEV (reference sequence). V shed 4 bases and J shed 12 bases, with 16 bases lying between them. The CDR3 covers 13 residues. As DNA, the CDR3 is TGTGCCAGCAGTTCCTACCTCGGGATCCCTCAGTACTTC. It translates to CASSSYLGIPQYF.

The V call is TRBV19, the J call TRBJ1-2; TRBD1 aligns across 7 bases. The CDR3 spans 13 residues. V gave up 6 bases and J gave up 4 bases; unmatched junction bases: 5. The germline gives CDR1 LNHDA, CDR2 SQIVND (reference sequence). The CDR3 nucleotides read TGTGCCAGTAGGAGGGACAGCTTCTATGGCTACACCTTC. Translating it yields CASRRDSFYGYTF.

This clone came up a few times. The chain recombines TRBV12-3 or TRBV12-4 with TRBJ1-5, with D possibly TRBD1 on 6 matching bases. The germline V and J ends were trimmed by 5 bases and 5 bases, with 10 bases remaining between them. The CDR3 covers 13 residues. The CDR3: CASSLRTDQPQHF. In DNA form, the CDR3 reads TGTGCCAGCAGTCTCCGGACAGATCAGCCCCAGCATTTT.

The chain joins TRBV6-6 to TRBJ1-5; the match to TRBD1 covers 7 bases. J gave up 2 bases and V 6 bases, and 4 bases lay outside the gene matches. The CDR3 consists of 14 residues. Germline values: CDR1 MNHNY, CDR2 SVGAGI (reference sequence). The CDR3, as DNA: TGTGCCAGCAGCGTAACAGGGGGCAATCAGCCCCAGCATTTT. This codes for CASSVTGGNQPQHF.